This paragraph covers one T cell receptor (beta chain) sequence. At survey level, the immunoSEQ assay was run in its v3.0 version. Produced via immunoSEQ multiplex PCR; TCRdb's table is partial and in-frame only. The top ten clones hold roughly 5% of a sample with approximately 25,000 clones, 70% to 90% of them seen once. The data derive from a study of long-term antiretroviral therapy in people with HIV. The material sequenced was unsorted PBMCs, taken approximately 4.5 years after starting antiretroviral therapy. This clonotype was obtained from a man younger than 45 with HIV.

CDR3 loop: CASRAQSADTQYF. Written as DNA, the CDR3 is TGTGCCAGCAGGGCGCAGTCAGCGGATACGCAGTATTTT. The chain joins TRBV5-6 to TRBJ2-3; D not resolved. The germline CDR1 and CDR2 sequences are SGHDT and YYEEEE. The CDR3 is made up of 13 amino acids. Trimming took 5 bases from V and 6 from J, leaving 13 bases between them.